This is a list of T cell receptor beta chains from one sample in a study of OX40 agonist ivuxolimab in advanced cancers. Some clones are missing from TCRdb's copy, which holds only in-frame ones; the method was immunoSEQ multiplex PCR. This table holds almost 80,000 clones, 70% to 90% found once. This specimen was CD4+ or CD8+ T cells sorted from blood, taken in a trial of the OX40 agonist ivuxolimab. These receptors all come from an adult with an advanced solid tumor such as melanoma, head and neck, liver or kidney cancer. Each CDR3 is given with its conserved first and last residue. D genes are given only for firm matches. The size entry is marked missing in some rows and otherwise reads once, few, many or a size class.

v_call	cdr3_length	d_call	clone_size	j_call	cdr3_aa	cdr3_nt
TRBV12-2	18	.	.	TRBJ2-1	CASRLLINLRASDDEQFF	TGTGCAAGTCGCTTACTAATAAATTTGAGGGCCAGCGATGATGAGCAGTTCTTC
TRBV5-6	15	.	.	TRBJ2-3	CASSFVDRGTDTQYF	TGTGCCAGCAGCTTCGTGGACAGAGGCACAGATACGCAGTATTTT
TRBV5-1	20	.	.	TRBJ2-7	CASSLGRGTGGFPPAYEQYF	TGCGCCAGCAGCTTGGGTAGAGGGACCGGAGGGTTCCCGCCAGCTTACGAGCAGTACTTC
TRBV6-1	15	TRBD1	.	TRBJ1-5	CASSESRQGNQPQHF	TGTGCCAGCAGTGAGTCCAGACAGGGTAATCAGCCCCAGCATTTT
TRBV10-2	16	TRBD1	.	TRBJ1-2	CASSETSGQGVYGYTF	TGCGCCAGCAGCGAGACTTCGGGACAGGGTGTCTATGGCTACACCTTC
TRBV6-5	14	.	.	TRBJ2-1	CASSPGGGSYEQFF	TGTGCCAGCAGCCCCGGGGGCGGGAGCTATGAGCAGTTCTTC
TRBV30	15	TRBD2	.	TRBJ2-7	CAWKQGAGGFNEQYF	TGTGCCTGGAAACAGGGAGCGGGGGGTTTCAACGAGCAGTACTTC
TRBV6-6	15	.	once	TRBJ1-2	CASSYRGAQGYGYTF	TGTGCCAGCAGTTACCGCGGCGCGCAGGGGTATGGCTACACCTTC
TRBV4-1	17	TRBD2	once	TRBJ2-3	CASSRTGTSGGTDTQYF	TGCGCCAGCAGCCGTACCGGGACTAGCGGGGGGACAGATACGCAGTATTTT
TRBV7-9	15	TRBD1	.	TRBJ1-5	CASSLGTGNNQPQHF	TGTGCCAGCAGCCTCGGGACAGGGAATAATCAGCCCCAGCATTTT
TRBV21-1	16	.	few	TRBJ2-2	CASSLRDGGNTGELFF	TGTGCCAGCAGTCTTAGGGACGGGGGGAACACCGGGGAGCTGTTTTTT
TRBV5-1	14	TRBD1	.	TRBJ2-7	CASRPGQGESGSYF	TGCGCCAGCAGACCAGGACAGGGAGAGTCCGGGTCGTACTTC
TRBV7-8	14	.	.	TRBJ1-2	CASSFGRGVDGYTF	TGTGCCAGCAGCTTCGGACGAGGGGTGGACGGCTACACCTTC
TRBV9	15	TRBD1	.	TRBJ2-1	CASSVVGTGYNEQFF	TGTGCCAGCAGCGTAGTGGGGACAGGGTACAATGAGCAGTTCTTC
TRBV18	12	.	.	TRBJ1-2	CASSEGSYGYTF	TGTGCCAGCTCGGAGGGTTCTTATGGCTACACCTTC
TRBV9	14	.	.	TRBJ2-3	CASRPGPSADTQYF	TGTGCCAGCAGACCGGGACCCTCCGCAGATACGCAGTATTTT
TRBV11-2	15	TRBD2	.	TRBJ2-1	CASSTGTSSYNEQFF	TGTGCCAGCAGCACAGGGACTAGCTCCTACAATGAGCAGTTCTTC
TRBV7-8	13	.	once	TRBJ2-7	CASSGDREREQYF	TGTGCCAGCAGCGGGGACCGGGAGCGAGAGCAGTACTTC
TRBV19	12	.	.	TRBJ2-5	CASGTPKETQYF	TGTGCCAGTGGGACACCAAAAGAGACCCAGTACTTC
TRBV11-3	15	TRBD2	.	TRBJ2-3	CASSLRQTGRDTQYF	TGTGCCAGCAGCTTAAGGCAGACCGGGAGGGATACGCAGTATTTT
TRBV6-1	14	.	.	TRBJ1-5	CASKGAGKGQPQHF	TGTGCCAGCAAAGGGGCAGGGAAGGGTCAGCCCCAGCATTTT
TRBV18	13	.	.	TRBJ1-2	CASSEQGWDGYTF	TGTGCCAGCTCAGAACAGGGATGGGATGGCTACACCTTC
TRBV11-2	16	.	.	TRBJ2-3	CASSLGGDIFTDTQYF	TGTGCCAGCAGCTTAGGAGGGGACATCTTCACAGATACGCAGTATTTT
TRBV7-2	15	.	.	TRBJ1-1	CASSLGRTMDTEAFF	TGTGCCAGCAGCTTAGGACGGACGATGGACACTGAAGCTTTCTTT
TRBV6-1	16	.	.	TRBJ1-2	CASSERFLGPNYGYTF	TGTGCCAGCAGTGAGAGATTCCTCGGCCCCAACTATGGCTACACCTTC
TRBV18	15	.	.	TRBJ2-7	CASSLDLQGIGEQYF	TGTGCCAGCTCACTCGATCTCCAGGGGATAGGCGAGCAGTACTTC
TRBV11-3	15	TRBD2	.	TRBJ2-2	CASSLGLGGTGELFF	TGTGCCAGCAGCTTGGGACTAGGGGGCACCGGGGAGCTGTTTTTT
TRBV4-3	19	.	.	TRBJ1-2	CASSQEGAGVNKPNYGYTF	TGCGCCAGCAGCCAAGAGGGTGCGGGTGTTAATAAACCCAACTATGGCTACACCTTC
TRBV7-2	17	.	few	TRBJ2-6	CASSLQGPLSGANVLTF	TGTGCCAGCAGCTTGCAGGGGCCCCTCTCTGGGGCCAACGTCCTGACTTTC
TRBV4-2	17	.	.	TRBJ2-3	CASSQGLGRGYTDTQYF	TGTGCCAGCAGCCAAGGGCTTGGGCGGGGATACACAGATACGCAGTATTTT
TRBV4-1	14	TRBD1	.	TRBJ2-7	CASSPGQAYYEQYF	TGCGCCAGCAGCCCGGGACAGGCCTACTACGAGCAGTACTTC
TRBV10-1	15	.	.	TRBJ2-7	CASSESPGEVYEQYF	TGCGCCAGCAGTGAGTCCCCAGGGGAGGTCTACGAGCAGTACTTC
TRBV15	13	.	.	TRBJ2-7	CATSRDAGYEQYF	TGTGCCACCAGCAGAGATGCGGGCTACGAGCAGTACTTC
TRBV19	14	.	.	TRBJ1-1	CASSIGTANTEAFF	TGTGCCAGTAGTATAGGGACAGCGAACACTGAAGCTTTCTTT
TRBV9	15	TRBD2	.	TRBJ2-7	CASSAGLANAYEQYF	TGTGCCAGCAGCGCCGGACTAGCGAATGCCTACGAGCAGTACTTC
TRBV7-2	14	TRBD1	.	TRBJ2-7	CASTPTGGAYEQYF	TGTGCCAGCACCCCGACAGGGGGGGCCTACGAGCAGTACTTC
TRBV7-6	15	.	.	TRBJ2-6	CASSQPGAGANVLTF	TGTGCCAGCAGCCAACCGGGGGCTGGGGCCAACGTCCTGACTTTC
TRBV19	14	.	.	TRBJ2-7	CASSFQGGTYEQYF	TGTGCCAGTAGTTTCCAGGGGGGAACCTACGAGCAGTACTTC
TRBV7-9	14	.	.	TRBJ2-3	CASSSTWNTDTQYF	TGTGCCAGCAGCTCTACTTGGAACACAGATACGCAGTATTTT
TRBV25-1	15	TRBD2	.	TRBJ2-1	CASRLAGGPGNEQFF	TGTGCCAGCAGGCTAGCGGGAGGGCCTGGGAATGAGCAGTTCTTC
TRBV11-2	16	TRBD1	.	TRBJ1-2	CASSLGVDRGVGGYTF	TGTGCCAGCAGCTTAGGGGTAGACAGGGGTGTTGGTGGCTACACCTTC
TRBV11-2	14	.	.	TRBJ2-7	CASSPRALGYEQYF	TGTGCCAGCAGCCCTAGGGCCTTGGGCTACGAGCAGTACTTC
TRBV4-1	10	.	.	TRBJ1-1	CASRPLEAFF	TGCGCCAGCAGGCCACTAGAAGCTTTCTTT
TRBV7-2	16	TRBD2	few	TRBJ2-1	CASSLIAGGSYNEQFF	TGTGCCAGCAGCTTAATAGCGGGGGGCTCTTACAATGAGCAGTTCTTC
TRBV14	12	.	.	TRBJ2-1	CASSQDSQEQFF	TGTGCCAGCAGCCAAGATAGCCAGGAGCAGTTCTTC